This T cell receptor (beta chain) was captured in a study of blood T cell repertoires in COVID-19. Study information: Collection of acute and convalescent COVID-19 samples took place in the United States, Italy and Spain.

Sequencing used immunoSEQ multiplex PCR; TCRdb keeps in-frame clones, though not all of them. This repertoire shows around 70,000 clones, approximately 80% found once; its top ten account for nearly 5%. Sequences were obtained from peripheral blood. The receptor was isolated from a woman of 80 years or more with active or convalescent COVID-19.

The CDR3 region is CASSRPTGDGYTF. The DNA of the CDR3 is TGCGCCAGCAGCCGCCCGACAGGGGATGGCTACACCTTC. The rearrangement links TRBV4-1 to TRBJ1-2; the match to TRBD1 covers 8 bases. The V and J ends lost 4 bases and 6 bases, in that order; junction bases with no gene match: 4. The CDR3 covers 13 residues. Germline loops: CDR1 MGHRA, CDR2 YSYEKL.